The entry that follows covers one T cell receptor beta chain sequence. Its antigen is undetermined. The data stem from a study of vaccination and CD4 T cells after COVID-19. Study as a whole: Each convalescent patient was PCR positive for SARS-CoV-2 on nasal swab; eight to ten cases were mild and one severe. The convalescent population consisted of six males and four females, two of whom were of Hispanic ethnicity.

The V and J ends lost 4 bases and 3 bases respectively, with 20 bases between them. Germline V CDR1 and CDR2: SGHNT, YENEEA. This CDR3 spans 17 amino acids. Researchers used the Oncomine TCR Beta short-read assay to sequence DNA from cultured CD4+ T cells. Once CD4+ T cells had been cultured, genomic DNA was extracted from them. MiXCR was run by TCRdb on the PCR reads, yielding one entry per CDR3 protein. The table records around 5,900 distinct CDR3 sequences, nearly 50% of them present only once. Regarding treatment: approximately nine-day PBMC culture with coronavirus spike peptide pools or control peptides (ViraFEST assay).

The J gene is TRBJ2-3, the V gene TRBV11-3; D perhaps matches TRBD2 (6 bases). The sequenced sample consisted of CD4+ T cells from blood, cultured in vitro. The source of this sequence is a human donor who had recovered from COVID-19. The CDR3 DNA is TGTGCCAGCAGCTCCTCCTTGGTTAGCGGACAAACAGATACGCAGTATTTT. Protein: CASSSSLVSGQTDTQYF.